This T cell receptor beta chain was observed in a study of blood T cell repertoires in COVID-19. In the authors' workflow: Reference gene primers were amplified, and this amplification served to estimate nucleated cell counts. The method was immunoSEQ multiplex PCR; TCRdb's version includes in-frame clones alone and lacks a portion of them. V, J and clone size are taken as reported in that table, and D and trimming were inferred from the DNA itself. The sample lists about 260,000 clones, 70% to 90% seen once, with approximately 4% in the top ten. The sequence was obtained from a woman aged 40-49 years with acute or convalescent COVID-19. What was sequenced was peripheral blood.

The CDR3 spells CASSLGTQAFF. CDR3 in DNA: TGTGCCAGCAGTCTCGGGACACAAGCTTTCTTT. The rearrangement uses TRBV12-3 or TRBV12-4 and TRBJ1-1; tentative D call: TRBD1 (6 bases). The CDR3 sequence is 11 residues long. Trimming took 5 bases from V and 9 from J, leaving 10 bases between them.